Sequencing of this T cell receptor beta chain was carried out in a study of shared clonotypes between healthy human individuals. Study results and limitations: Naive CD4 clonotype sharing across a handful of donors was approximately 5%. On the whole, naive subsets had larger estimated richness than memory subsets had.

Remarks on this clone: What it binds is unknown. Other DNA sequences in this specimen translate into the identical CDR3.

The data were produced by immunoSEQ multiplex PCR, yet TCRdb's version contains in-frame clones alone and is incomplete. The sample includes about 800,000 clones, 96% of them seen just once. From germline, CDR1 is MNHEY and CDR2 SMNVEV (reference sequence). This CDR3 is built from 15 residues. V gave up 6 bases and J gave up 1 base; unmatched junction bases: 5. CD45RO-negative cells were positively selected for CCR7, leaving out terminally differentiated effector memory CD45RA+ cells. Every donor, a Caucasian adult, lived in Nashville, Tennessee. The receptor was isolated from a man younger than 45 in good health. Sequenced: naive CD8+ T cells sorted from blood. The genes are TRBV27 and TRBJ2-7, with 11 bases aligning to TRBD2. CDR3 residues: CASSLGTSGSYEQYF. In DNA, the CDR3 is TGTGCCAGCAGCCTTGGGACTAGCGGATCCTACGAGCAGTACTTC.